This T cell receptor beta chain was profiled in a study of T cells in Graves' hyperthyroidism and ophthalmopathy. Study findings and constraints: Model output signaled ophthalmopathy a median approximately 6 months ahead of onset.

V was pared by 1 base and J by 2 bases, with 7 bases between. In germline, CDR1 is LGHDT, CDR2 YNNKEL (reference sequence). This CDR3 is 14 amino acids long. What was amplified from RNA transcripts were TCR beta CDR3 regions. The HTBI primer set served for first-round RT-PCR of the TCR CDR3. TCRdb ran MiXCR on the multiplex PCR reads and lists one entry per CDR3 protein. The data hold fewer than 900,000 distinct CDR3 sequences, with roughly a sixth observed a single time. This clonotype showed up many times. Its antigen is not identified. It was uncontrolled infection, other autoimmune disease, pregnancy or lactation that excluded patients.

J is TRBJ2-3 and V is TRBV3-1; tentative D call: TRBD2 (6 bases). Sequenced sample: blood. The clonotype was recovered from a woman aged 45-65 years with Graves' hyperthyroidism that later progressed to Graves' ophthalmopathy. The CDR3 region has the DNA TGTGCCAGCAGCCAAGGGACTAACACAGATACGCAGTATTTT. The encoded protein is CASSQGTNTDTQYF.